The next 19 T cell receptor beta chains were all read from a single sample in a study of blood T cell repertoires in COVID-19. Method: immunoSEQ multiplex PCR; TCRdb's copy keeps in-frame clones and lacks some. Of about 69,000 clones in the sample, around 89% were seen once. The sequencing input was peripheral blood. The receptors were sampled from a man aged 50 to 60 with acute or convalescent COVID-19.

This chain joins TRBV29-1 and TRBJ1-3, with unresolved D. The V end lost 7 bases, the J end lost 0 bases, and 10 bases lay between the germline ends. The CDR3 consists of 13 residues. CDR1 and CDR2 (germline): SQVTM, ANQGSEA. The CDR3 coding sequence is TGCAGCGCCGCCCGAGGCTCTGGAAACACCATATATTTT. Its protein product is CSAARGSGNTIYF.

This rearrangement joins TRBV29-1 to TRBJ1-5; 7 nucleotides align to TRBD1. The CDR3 consists of 13 residues. Germline assignment: CDR1 SQVTM and CDR2 ANQGSEA. V lost 4 bases to trimming and J lost 3 bases; unmatched junction nucleotides: 3. The chain's CDR3 is CSVAGQANQPQHF. The CDR3 bases are TGCAGCGTTGCCGGACAGGCCAATCAGCCCCAGCATTTT.

The chain uses TRBV7-9 and TRBJ1-2; TRBD1 aligns across 7 bases. Losses at the gene ends were 0 bases for V and 6 bases for J; bases not matched to a gene: 10. The germline CDR1 and CDR2 sequences are SEHNR and FQNEAQ (reference sequence). This CDR3 region has 16 residues. CDR3 sequence reads: CASSLAGEGGLNGYTF. The DNA for the CDR3 is TGTGCCAGCAGCTTAGCGGGTGAAGGGGGCTTAAATGGCTACACCTTC.

The chain uses TRBV11-2 and TRBJ2-3; 13 bases match TRBD2. The trim removed 9 bases at V and 5 bases at J, leaving 5 bases unmatched. This CDR3 is 14 amino acids long. Germline CDR1 and CDR2: SGHAT and FQNNGV. The CDR3 loop reads CASGLAGEGDTQYF. CDR3 sequence (DNA): TGTGCCAGTGGACTAGCGGGAGAAGGAGATACGCAGTATTTT.

The chain employs TRBV7-2 and TRBJ2-1; 10 bases are shared with TRBD1. The CDR3 has 15 amino acids. The V gene end was trimmed by 5 bases and the J gene end by 3 bases; junction bases not matched to a gene: 4. Germline V gene lookup returns CDR1 SGHTA and CDR2 FQGNSA. The CDR3 DNA sequence: TGTGCCAGCAGCCCGGACAGGGGGTTCTACAATGAGCAGTTCTTC. Encoded protein: CASSPDRGFYNEQFF.

This sequence joins TRBV18 and TRBJ1-4; 7 bases fit TRBD1. V gave up 4 bases and J gave up 6 bases; unmatched junction bases: 8. The CDR3 sequence is 15 residues long. Germline values: CDR1 KGHSH, CDR2 LQKENI. DNA of the CDR3: TGTGCCAGCTCACGTCAGGGGGACGGGGATGAAAAACTGTTTTTT. Amino acids: CASSRQGDGDEKLFF.

This rearrangement joins TRBV19 to TRBJ2-7; 9 bases fit TRBD2. The V gene's germline CDR1 is LNHDA and CDR2 SQIVND (reference sequence). V dropped 0 bases and J dropped 5; count of bases not matched to a gene: 5. This CDR3 contains 15 residues. DNA of the CDR3: TGTGCCAGTAGTATAGACGGCGGGAGGGCCAACGAGCAGTACTTC. This encodes CASSIDGGRANEQYF.

This rearrangement joins TRBV2 to TRBJ2-5, with D maybe TRBD2 (5 bases). The V gene's germline CDR1 is SNHLY and CDR2 FYNNEI. The CDR3 consists of 14 residues. Deletions cut 4 bases from V and 4 bases from J, with 13 bases between. CDR3 amino acids: CASSVRGMAETQYF. The CDR3 DNA sequence: TGTGCCAGCAGTGTACGAGGGATGGCAGAGACCCAGTACTTC.

The J gene is TRBJ2-5, the V gene TRBV24-1; 9 bases match TRBD2. Germline trimming cut 5 bases from V and 4 bases from J; bases unmatched to any gene: 4. The CDR3 spans 14 residues. Germline loops: CDR1 KGHDR, CDR2 SFDVKD. The CDR3 DNA is TGTGCCACCAGTGCACGGACTAGCGTAGAGACCCAGTACTTC. Its protein product is CATSARTSVETQYF.

CDR3 amino acids: CASSAASGSSYEQYF. CDR3 nucleotides: TGCGCCAGCAGCGCGGCTAGCGGGAGCTCCTACGAGCAGTACTTC. The V call is TRBV5-1, the J call TRBJ2-7; TRBD2 matches 10 bases. J lost 0 bases, V lost 4 bases, and 4 bases had no gene match. This CDR3 contains 15 residues. CDR1 is SGHRS and CDR2 is YFSETQ in the germline V gene.

V gene TRBV6-5 combines with J gene TRBJ2-1; 13 bases fit TRBD2. V shed 0 bases and J 10 bases; nucleotides not matched to a gene: 3. Germline V gene sequence: CDR1 MNHEY, CDR2 SVGAGI. CDR3 length: 15 residues. The DNA for the CDR3 is TGTGCCAGCAGTTACTCGCCGGGACTAGCGGGAGAGCAGTTCTTC. It is translated as CASSYSPGLAGEQFF.

The genes are TRBV18 and TRBJ1-6; D call uncertain. Germline V gene data show CDR1 as KGHSH and CDR2 as LQKENI. The V end lost 6 bases, the J end lost 9 bases, and 12 bases lay between the germline ends. This CDR3 has 13 residues. This CDR3 reads CASSSDTVSPLHF. DNA for the CDR3: TGTGCCAGCTCTTCCGATACAGTTTCACCCCTCCACTTT.

This sequence joins TRBV6-6 and TRBJ1-2; TRBD1 agrees at 8 bases. The germline gives CDR1 MNHNY, CDR2 SVGAGI (reference sequence). The J segment lost 7 bases and the V segment lost 6 bases, leaving 7 bases of the junction unmatched. CDR3 length: 13 residues. The CDR3 DNA reads as TGTGCCAGCAGACTAGGGACAGGCCTTGGCTACACCTTC. This sequence encodes CASRLGTGLGYTF.

The V gene is TRBV19, the J gene TRBJ2-4; 8 bases are a match to TRBD1. CDR1 and CDR2 (germline): LNHDA, SQIVND (reference sequence). The CDR3 is 13 residues long. The trim removed 3 bases at V and 7 bases at J, leaving 2 bases unmatched. The CDR3 loop is CASSIGDRNIQYF. The DNA for the CDR3 is TGTGCCAGTAGTATTGGGGACAGGAACATTCAGTACTTC. The full variable domain, with the rest looked up from reference TRBV19 and TRBJ2-4, is DGGITQSPKYLFRKEGQNVTLSCEQNLNHDAMYWYRQDPGQGLRLIYYSQIVNDFQKGDIAEGYSVSREKKESFPLTVTSAQKNPTAFYLCASSIGDRNIQYFGAGTRLSVL.

The chain combines TRBV5-5 with TRBJ1-5, with 10 nucleotides matching TRBD1. Germline CDR1 reads SGHKS; CDR2 reads YYEKEE (reference sequence). This CDR3 is 14 amino acids long. With V trimmed by 5 bases and J by 6 bases, 5 bases remained unmatched. The CDR3 sequence is CASSSTGGGQPQHF. The DNA of the CDR3 is TGTGCCAGCAGTTCGACAGGGGGCGGTCAGCCCCAGCATTTT. Full variable domain (missing parts from reference TRBV5-5 and TRBJ1-5): DAGVTQSPTHLIKTRGQQVTLRCSPISGHKSVSWYQQVLGQGPQFIFQYYEKEERGRGNFPDRFSARQFPNYSSELNVNALLLGDSALYLCASSSTGGGQPQHFGDGTRLSIL.

The chain is built from TRBV7-9 and TRBJ1-1, with D uncertain. Germline V CDR1 and CDR2: SEHNR, FQNEAQ (reference sequence). The CDR3 is 16 residues long. The ends were cut back, 5 bases at V and 2 bases at J, with 18 bases in the middle. The CDR3 region is CASSDPKEQYNTEAFF. CDR3 in DNA: TGTGCCAGCAGCGACCCTAAAGAACAGTATAACACTGAAGCTTTCTTT.

The chain combines TRBV30 with TRBJ1-5; the D is unclear. This CDR3 is 13 amino acids long. Trimming left V 2 bases short and J 4 bases short, with 9 bases between. Germline V gene lookup returns CDR1 GTSNPN and CDR2 SVGIG (reference sequence). The CDR3 nucleotides are TGTGCCTGGAGTACGGGTTCAAATCAGCCCCAGCATTTT. Translating it yields CAWSTGSNQPQHF.

The chain carries TRBV27 and TRBJ2-7, with D possibly matching TRBD2 (5 bases). Looked up from germline, CDR1 is MNHEY and CDR2 is SMNVEV (reference sequence). This CDR3 has 13 amino acids. Trimming pared 4 bases from V and 6 bases from J, leaving 13 bases between. The DNA for the CDR3 is TGTGCCAGCAGTTGGGCCAGCGGCCTCGAGCAGTACTTC. This sequence encodes CASSWASGLEQYF.

The chain employs TRBV24-1 and TRBJ2-3, with 10 bases aligning to TRBD2. The CDR3 has 16 residues. The ends lost 4 bases at V and 4 bases at J; junction bases unmatched: 7. Germline V gene lookup returns CDR1 KGHDR and CDR2 SFDVKD. The CDR3 DNA sequence: TGTGCCACCAGTGACATCATAGCGGGAGGCTCAGATACGCAGTATTTT. Translated: CATSDIIAGGSDTQYF.